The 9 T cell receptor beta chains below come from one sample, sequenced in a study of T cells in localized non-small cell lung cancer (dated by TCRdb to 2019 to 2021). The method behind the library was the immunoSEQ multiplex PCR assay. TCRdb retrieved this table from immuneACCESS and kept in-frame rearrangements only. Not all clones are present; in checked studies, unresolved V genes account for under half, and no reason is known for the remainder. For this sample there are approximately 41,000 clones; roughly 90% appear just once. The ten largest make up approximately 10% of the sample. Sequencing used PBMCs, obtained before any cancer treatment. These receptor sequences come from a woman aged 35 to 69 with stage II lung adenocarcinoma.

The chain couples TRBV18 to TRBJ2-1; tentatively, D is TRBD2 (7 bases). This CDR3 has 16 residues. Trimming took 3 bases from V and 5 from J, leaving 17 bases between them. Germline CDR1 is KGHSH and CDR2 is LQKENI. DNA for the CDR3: TGTGCCAGCTCACCGTTTAAGGGGGGGCGGGACAATGAGCAGTTCTTC. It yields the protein CASSPFKGGRDNEQFF. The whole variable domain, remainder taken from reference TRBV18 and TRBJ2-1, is NAGVMQNPRHLVRRRGQEARLRCSPMKGHSHVYWYRQLPEEGLKFMVYLQKENIIDESGMPKERFSAEFPKEGPSILRIQQVVRGDSAAYFCASSPFKGGRDNEQFFGPGTRLTVL.

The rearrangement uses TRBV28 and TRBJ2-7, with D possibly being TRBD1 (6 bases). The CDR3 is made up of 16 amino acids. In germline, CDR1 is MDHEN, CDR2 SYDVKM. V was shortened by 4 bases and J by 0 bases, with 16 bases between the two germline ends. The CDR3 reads CASSYRDRNPSYEQYF. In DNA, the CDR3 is TGTGCCAGCAGTTACAGGGACCGAAACCCCTCCTACGAGCAGTACTTC. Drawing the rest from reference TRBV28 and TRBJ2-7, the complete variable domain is DVKVTQSSRYLVKRTGEKVFLECVQDMDHENMFWYRQDPGLGLRLIYFSYDVKMKEKGDIPEGYSVSREKKERFSLILESASTNQTSMYLCASSYRDRNPSYEQYFGPGTRLTVT.

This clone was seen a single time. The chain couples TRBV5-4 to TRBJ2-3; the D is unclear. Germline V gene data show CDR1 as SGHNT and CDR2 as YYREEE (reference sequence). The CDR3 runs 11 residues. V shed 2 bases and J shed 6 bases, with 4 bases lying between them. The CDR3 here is CASSFGDTQYF. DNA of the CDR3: TGTGCCAGCAGCTTCGGGGATACGCAGTATTTT.

The CDR3 sequence is CASTNLQGTFSALHF. In nucleotides, the CDR3 is TGTGCCAGCACCAACCTACAGGGTACCTTTAGCGCCCTCCACTTT. This chain connects TRBV6-6 to TRBJ1-6, with D possibly being TRBD1 (6 bases). This CDR3 is built from 15 residues. Germline V gene data show CDR1 as MNHNY and CDR2 as SVGAGI (reference sequence). Trimming stripped 7 bases from V and 14 bases from J, with 24 bases between.

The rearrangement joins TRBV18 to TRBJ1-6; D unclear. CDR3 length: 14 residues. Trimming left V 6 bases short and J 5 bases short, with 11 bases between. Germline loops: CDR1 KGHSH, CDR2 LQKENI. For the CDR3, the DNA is TGTGCCAGCTCTCCAGGAGCTAATAATTCACCCCTCCACTTT. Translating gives CASSPGANNSPLHF. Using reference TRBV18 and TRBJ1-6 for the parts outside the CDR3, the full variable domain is NAGVMQNPRHLVRRRGQEARLRCSPMKGHSHVYWYRQLPEEGLKFMVYLQKENIIDESGMPKERFSAEFPKEGPSILRIQQVVRGDSAAYFCASSPGANNSPLHFGNGTRLTVT.

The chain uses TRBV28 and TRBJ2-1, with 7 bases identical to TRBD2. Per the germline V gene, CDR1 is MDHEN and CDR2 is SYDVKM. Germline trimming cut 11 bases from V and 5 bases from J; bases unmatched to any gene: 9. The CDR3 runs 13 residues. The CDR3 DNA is TGTGCCGTGGGAGGGAGGCGAAACAATGAGCAGTTCTTC. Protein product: CAVGGRRNNEQFF.

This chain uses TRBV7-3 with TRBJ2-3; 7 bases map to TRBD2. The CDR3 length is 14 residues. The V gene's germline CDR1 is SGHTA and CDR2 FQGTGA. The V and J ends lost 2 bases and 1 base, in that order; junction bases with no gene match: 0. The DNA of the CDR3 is TGTGCCAGCAGCTTAGCGGGGGGCACAGATACGCAGTATTTT. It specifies CASSLAGGTDTQYF.

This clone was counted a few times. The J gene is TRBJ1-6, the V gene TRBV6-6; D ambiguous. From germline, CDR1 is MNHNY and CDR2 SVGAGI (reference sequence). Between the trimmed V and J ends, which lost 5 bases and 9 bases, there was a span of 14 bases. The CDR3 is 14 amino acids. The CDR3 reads CASSPSTGVSPLHF. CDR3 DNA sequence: TGTGCCAGCAGTCCGTCGACGGGAGTTTCACCCCTCCACTTT.

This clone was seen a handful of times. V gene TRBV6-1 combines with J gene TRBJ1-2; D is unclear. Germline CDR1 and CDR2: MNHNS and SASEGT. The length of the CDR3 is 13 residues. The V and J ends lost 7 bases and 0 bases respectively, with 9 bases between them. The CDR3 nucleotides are TGTGCCAGCACCCTGGCAGCTAACTATGGCTACACCTTC. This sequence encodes CASTLAANYGYTF.